One T cell receptor (beta chain) is described in this entry. It was patients with CD8+CD57+ cell expansion by flow cytometry who were chosen for sequencing. These data come from a study of CD8+CD57+ T cells in acquired aplastic anemia. Investigators profiled TCR beta VDJ and CDR3 from genomic DNA template. A single record per CDR3 protein comes from TCRdb applying MiXCR to the reads. The table lists roughly 200,000 distinct CDR3 sequences, 50% to 70% of them singletons, with about 60% in the top ten. Germline V gives CDR1 LNHDA, CDR2 SQIVND (reference sequence). This CDR3 is 14 amino acids long. V lost 4 bases, J lost 5 bases, and 8 bases stayed unmatched.

Sequences were obtained from sorted CD4+, CD8+, or CD8+CD57+ T cells (not recorded which) from PBMCs. The V call is TRBV19, the J call TRBJ2-7, with TRBD2 matching 7 bases. This sequence was found in a human donor with aplastic anemia. The CDR3 bases are TGTGCCAGTAGTAACCAGGGAGGGTTCAACGAGCAGTACTTC. Amino acid sequence: CASSNQGGFNEQYF.